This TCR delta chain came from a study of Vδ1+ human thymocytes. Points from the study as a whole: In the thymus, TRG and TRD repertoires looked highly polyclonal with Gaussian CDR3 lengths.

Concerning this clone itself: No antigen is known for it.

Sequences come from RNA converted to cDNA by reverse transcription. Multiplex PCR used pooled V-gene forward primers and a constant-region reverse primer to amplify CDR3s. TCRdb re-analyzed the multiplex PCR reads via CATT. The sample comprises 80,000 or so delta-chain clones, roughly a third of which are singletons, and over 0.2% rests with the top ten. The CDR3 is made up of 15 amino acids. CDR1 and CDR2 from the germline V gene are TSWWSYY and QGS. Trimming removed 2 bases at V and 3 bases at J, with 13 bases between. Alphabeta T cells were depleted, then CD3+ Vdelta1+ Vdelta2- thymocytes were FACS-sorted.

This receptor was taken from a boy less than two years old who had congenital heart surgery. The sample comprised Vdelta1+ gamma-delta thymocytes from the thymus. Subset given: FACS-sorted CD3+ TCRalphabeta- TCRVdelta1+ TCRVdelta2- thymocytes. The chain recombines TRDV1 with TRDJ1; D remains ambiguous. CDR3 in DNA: TGTGCTCTTGGGGAAGAGGCTAACCGGGCCGATAAACTCATCTTT. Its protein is CALGEEANRADKLIF.